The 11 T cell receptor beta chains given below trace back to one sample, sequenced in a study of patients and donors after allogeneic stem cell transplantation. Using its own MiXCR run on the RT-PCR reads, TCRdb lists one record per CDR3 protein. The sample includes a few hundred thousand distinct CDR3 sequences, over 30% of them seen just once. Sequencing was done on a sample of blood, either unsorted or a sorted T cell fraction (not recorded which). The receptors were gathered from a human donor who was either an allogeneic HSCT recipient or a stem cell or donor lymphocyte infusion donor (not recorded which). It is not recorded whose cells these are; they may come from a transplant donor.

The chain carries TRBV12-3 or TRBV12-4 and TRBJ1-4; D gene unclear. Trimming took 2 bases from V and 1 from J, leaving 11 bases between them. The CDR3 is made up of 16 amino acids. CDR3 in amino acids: CASSLNLGETNEKLFF. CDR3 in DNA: TGTGCCAGCAGTTTAAACCTCGGAGAAACTAATGAAAAACTGTTTTTT.

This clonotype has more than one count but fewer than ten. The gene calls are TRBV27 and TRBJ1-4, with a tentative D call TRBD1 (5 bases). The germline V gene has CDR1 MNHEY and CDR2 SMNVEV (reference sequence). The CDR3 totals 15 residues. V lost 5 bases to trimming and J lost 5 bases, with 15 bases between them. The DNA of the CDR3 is TGTGCCAGCAGTACCTCTGGGGGACGGAATGAAAAACTGTTTTTT. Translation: CASSTSGGRNEKLFF.

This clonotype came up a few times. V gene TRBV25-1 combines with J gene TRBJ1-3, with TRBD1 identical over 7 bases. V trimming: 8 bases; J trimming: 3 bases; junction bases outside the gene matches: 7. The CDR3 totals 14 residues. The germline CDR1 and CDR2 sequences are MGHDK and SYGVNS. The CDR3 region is CASSEQGHGNTIYF. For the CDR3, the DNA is TGTGCCAGCTCCGAACAGGGGCATGGAAACACCATATATTTT.

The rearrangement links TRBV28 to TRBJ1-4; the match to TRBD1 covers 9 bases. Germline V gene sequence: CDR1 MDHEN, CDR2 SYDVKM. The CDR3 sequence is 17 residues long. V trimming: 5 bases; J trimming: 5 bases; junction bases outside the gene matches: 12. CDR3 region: CASSPSGPGQGNEKLFF. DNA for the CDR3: TGTGCCAGCAGTCCCTCCGGTCCGGGACAGGGAAATGAAAAACTGTTTTTT.

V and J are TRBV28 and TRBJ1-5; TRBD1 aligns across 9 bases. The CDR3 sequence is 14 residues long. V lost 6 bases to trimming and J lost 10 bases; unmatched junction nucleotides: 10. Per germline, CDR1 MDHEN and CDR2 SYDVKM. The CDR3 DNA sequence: TGTGCCAGCAGCCTTACAGGGGGCGGTCACCCCCAGCATTTT. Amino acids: CASSLTGGGHPQHF.

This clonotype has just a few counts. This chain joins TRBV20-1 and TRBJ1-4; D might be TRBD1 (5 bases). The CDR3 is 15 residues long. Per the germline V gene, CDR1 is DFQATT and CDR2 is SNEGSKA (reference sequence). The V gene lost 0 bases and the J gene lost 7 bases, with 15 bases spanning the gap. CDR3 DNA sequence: TGCAGTGCTAGAGATCTGGGAAGGGGTATTGAAAAACTGTTTTTT. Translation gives CSARDLGRGIEKLFF.

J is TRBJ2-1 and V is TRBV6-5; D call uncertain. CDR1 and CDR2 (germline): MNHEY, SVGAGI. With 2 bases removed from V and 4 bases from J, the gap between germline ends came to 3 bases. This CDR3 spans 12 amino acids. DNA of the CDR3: TGTGCCAGCAGTTACGGATACAATGAGCAGTTCTTC. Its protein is CASSYGYNEQFF.

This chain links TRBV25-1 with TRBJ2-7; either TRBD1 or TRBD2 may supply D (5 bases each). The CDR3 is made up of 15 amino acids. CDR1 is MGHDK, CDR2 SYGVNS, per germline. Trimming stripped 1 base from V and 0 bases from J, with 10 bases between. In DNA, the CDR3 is TGTGCCAGCAGTGAATCAGGGAGCTTCTCCTACGAGCAGTACTTC. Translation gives CASSESGSFSYEQYF.

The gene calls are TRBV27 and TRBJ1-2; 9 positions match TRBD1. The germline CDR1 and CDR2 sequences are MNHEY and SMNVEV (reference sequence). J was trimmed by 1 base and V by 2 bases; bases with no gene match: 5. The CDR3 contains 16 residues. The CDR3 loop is CASSLGTGRGNYGYTF. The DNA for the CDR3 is TGTGCCAGCAGTTTAGGGACAGGGAGGGGTAACTATGGCTACACCTTC.

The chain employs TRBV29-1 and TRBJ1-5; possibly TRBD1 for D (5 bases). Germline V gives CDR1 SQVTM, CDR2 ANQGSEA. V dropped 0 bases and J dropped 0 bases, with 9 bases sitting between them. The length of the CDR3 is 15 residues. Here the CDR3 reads CSVEDRDHSNQPQHF. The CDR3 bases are TGCAGCGTTGAAGACCGGGACCATAGCAATCAGCCCCAGCATTTT.

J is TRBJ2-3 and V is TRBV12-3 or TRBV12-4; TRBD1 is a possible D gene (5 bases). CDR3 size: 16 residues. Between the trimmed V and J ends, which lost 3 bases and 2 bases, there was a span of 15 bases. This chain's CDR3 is CASSLNARASTDTQYF. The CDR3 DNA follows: TGTGCCAGCAGTTTGAATGCCAGGGCCTCCACAGATACGCAGTATTTT.